Detailed here is one TCR beta chain. CDR1 SGHTA and CDR2 FQGNSA come from the germline V gene. V was clipped by 5 bases and J by 5 bases, with 19 bases between them. This CDR3 is 15 amino acids long. This sample stems from a study of blood T cell repertoires in COVID-19. Produced via immunoSEQ multiplex PCR; TCRdb's table is partial and in-frame only. The sample consists of some 60,000 clones, 60% to 85% of them appearing once. The V call is TRBV7-2, the J call TRBJ2-7; the D gene is possibly TRBD2 (5 bases). The sample taken for sequencing was peripheral blood. This TCR came from a human donor in a cohort sampled during active COVID-19. CDR3 DNA sequence: TGTGCCAGCAGCACCTACCAGAGGGCTTCCCACGAGCAGTACTTC. Protein: CASSTYQRASHEQYF. The whole variable domain, filled in from reference TRBV7-2 and TRBJ2-7, reads GAGVSQSPSNKVTEKGKDVELRCDPISGHTALYWYRQSLGQGLEFLIYFQGNSAPDKSGLPSDRFSAERTGGSVSTLTIQRTQQEDSAVYLCASSTYQRASHEQYFGPGTRLTVT.